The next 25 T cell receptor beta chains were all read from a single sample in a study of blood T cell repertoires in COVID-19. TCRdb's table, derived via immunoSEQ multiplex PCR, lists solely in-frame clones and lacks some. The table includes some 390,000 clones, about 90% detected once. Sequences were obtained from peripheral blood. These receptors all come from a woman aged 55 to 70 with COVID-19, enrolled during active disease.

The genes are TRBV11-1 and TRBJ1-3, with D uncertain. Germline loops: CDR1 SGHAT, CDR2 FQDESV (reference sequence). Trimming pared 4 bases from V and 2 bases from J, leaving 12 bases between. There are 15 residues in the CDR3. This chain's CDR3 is CASSSGERTGNTIYF. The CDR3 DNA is TGTGCCAGCAGCTCGGGAGAGAGGACTGGAAACACCATATATTTT.

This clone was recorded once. This CDR3 is CASSYSPVTTGELFF. The CDR3 DNA reads as TGTGCCAGCAGTTACTCCCCAGTAACAACCGGGGAGCTGTTTTTT. The rearrangement uses TRBV6-5 and TRBJ2-2; D remains unclear. Between the trimmed V and J ends, which lost 0 bases and 5 bases, there was a span of 10 bases. The V gene's germline CDR1 is MNHEY and CDR2 SVGAGI. The CDR3 loop spans 15 amino acids.

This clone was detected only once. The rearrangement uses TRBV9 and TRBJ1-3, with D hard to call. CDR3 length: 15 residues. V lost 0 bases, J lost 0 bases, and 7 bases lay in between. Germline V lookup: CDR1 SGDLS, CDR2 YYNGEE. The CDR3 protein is CASSVGPVSGNTIYF. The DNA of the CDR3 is TGTGCCAGCAGCGTAGGTCCCGTCTCTGGAAACACCATATATTTT.

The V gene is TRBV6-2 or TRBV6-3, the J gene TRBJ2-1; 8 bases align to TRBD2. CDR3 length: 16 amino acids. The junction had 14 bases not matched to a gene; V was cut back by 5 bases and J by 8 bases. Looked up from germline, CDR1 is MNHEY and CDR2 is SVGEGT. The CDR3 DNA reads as TGTGCCAGCAGTCGCCTGGCGGGGGGCCTTCGGGATGAGCAGTTCTTC. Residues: CASSRLAGGLRDEQFF.

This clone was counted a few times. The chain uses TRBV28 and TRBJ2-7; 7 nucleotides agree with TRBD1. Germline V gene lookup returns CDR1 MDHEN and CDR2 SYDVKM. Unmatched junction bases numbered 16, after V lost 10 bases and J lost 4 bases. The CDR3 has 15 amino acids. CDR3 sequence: CATGQLTALLYEQYF. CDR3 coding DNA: TGTGCCACGGGACAGTTGACCGCCCTCCTTTACGAGCAGTACTTC.

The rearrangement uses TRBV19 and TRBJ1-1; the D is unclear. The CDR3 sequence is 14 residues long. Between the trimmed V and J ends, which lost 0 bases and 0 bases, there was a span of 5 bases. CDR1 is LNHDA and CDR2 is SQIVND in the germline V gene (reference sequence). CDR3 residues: CASSIDRLNTEAFF. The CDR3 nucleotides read TGTGCCAGTAGTATAGACAGGTTGAACACTGAAGCTTTCTTT.

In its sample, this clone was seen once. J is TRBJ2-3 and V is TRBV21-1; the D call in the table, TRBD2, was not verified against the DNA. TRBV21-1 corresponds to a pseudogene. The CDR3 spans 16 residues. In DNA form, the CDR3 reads TGTGCCAGCAGACCTGGGACTAGCGATAGCACAGATACGCAGTATTTT. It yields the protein CASRPGTSDSTDTQYF.

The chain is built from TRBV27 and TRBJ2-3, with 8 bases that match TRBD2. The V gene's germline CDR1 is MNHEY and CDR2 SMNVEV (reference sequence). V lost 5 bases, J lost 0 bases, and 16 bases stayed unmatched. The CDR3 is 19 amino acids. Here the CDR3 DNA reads TGTGCCAGCAGTCCAACCCTTAGCGGGGAGAGGACTAGCACAGATACGCAGTATTTT. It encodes CASSPTLSGERTSTDTQYF.

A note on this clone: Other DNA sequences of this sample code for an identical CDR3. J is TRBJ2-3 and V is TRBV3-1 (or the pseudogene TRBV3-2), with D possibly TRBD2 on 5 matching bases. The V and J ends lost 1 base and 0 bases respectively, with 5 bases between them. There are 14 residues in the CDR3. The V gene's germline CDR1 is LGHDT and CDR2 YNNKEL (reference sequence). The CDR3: CASSQGGSTDTQYF. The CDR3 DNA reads TGTGCCAGCAGCCAAGGAGGGAGCACAGATACGCAGTATTTT.

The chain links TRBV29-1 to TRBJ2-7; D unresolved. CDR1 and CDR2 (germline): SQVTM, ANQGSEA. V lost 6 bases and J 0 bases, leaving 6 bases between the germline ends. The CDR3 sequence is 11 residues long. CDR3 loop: CSVLSSYEQYF. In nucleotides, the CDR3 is TGCAGCGTCCTCAGCTCCTACGAGCAGTACTTC.

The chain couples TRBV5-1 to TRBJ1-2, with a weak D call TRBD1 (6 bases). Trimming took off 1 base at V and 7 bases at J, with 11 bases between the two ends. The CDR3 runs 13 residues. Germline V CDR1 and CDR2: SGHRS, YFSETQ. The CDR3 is CASSLQGTIGYTF. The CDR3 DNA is TGCGCCAGCAGCTTGCAGGGGACTATTGGCTACACCTTC.

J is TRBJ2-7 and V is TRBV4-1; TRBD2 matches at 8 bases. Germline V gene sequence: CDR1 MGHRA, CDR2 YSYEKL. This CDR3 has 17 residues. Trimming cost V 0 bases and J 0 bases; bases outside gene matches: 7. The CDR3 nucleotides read TGCGCCAGCAGCCAAGATGGCCGCGGGGGGTTCTCCTACGAGCAGTACTTC. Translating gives CASSQDGRGGFSYEQYF.

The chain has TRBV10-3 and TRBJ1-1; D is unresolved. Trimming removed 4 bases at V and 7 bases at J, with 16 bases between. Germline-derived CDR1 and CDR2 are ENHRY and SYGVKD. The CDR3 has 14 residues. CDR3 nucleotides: TGTGCCATCAGTGTAGCGCAAGAAGGTAGTGAAGCTTTCTTT. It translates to CAISVAQEGSEAFF.

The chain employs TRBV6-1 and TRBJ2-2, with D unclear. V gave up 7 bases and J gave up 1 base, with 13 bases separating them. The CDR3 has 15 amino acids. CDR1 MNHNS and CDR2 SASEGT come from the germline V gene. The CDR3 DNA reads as TGTGCCAGCACCATTACAGCAGGGAACACCGGGGAGCTGTTTTTT. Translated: CASTITAGNTGELFF.

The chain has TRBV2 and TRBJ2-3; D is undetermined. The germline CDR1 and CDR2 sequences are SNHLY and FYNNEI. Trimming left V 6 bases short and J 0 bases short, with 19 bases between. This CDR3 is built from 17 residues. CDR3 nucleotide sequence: TGTGCCAGCAGATACCCGAGACTGATGACTAGCACAGATACGCAGTATTTT. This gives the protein CASRYPRLMTSTDTQYF.

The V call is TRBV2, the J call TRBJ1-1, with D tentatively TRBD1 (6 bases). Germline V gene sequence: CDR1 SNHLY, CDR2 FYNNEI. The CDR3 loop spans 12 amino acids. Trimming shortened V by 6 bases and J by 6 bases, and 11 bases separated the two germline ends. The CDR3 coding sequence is TGTGCCAGCAGGGAGGGGGGGGCTGAAGCTTTCTTT. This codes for CASREGGAEAFF.

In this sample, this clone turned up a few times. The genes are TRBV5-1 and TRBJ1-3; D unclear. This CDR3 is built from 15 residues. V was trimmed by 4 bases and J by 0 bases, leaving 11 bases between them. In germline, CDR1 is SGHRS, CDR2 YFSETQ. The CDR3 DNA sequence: TGCGCCAGCAGCCCTGGACTGATCTCTGGAAACACCATATATTTT. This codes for CASSPGLISGNTIYF.

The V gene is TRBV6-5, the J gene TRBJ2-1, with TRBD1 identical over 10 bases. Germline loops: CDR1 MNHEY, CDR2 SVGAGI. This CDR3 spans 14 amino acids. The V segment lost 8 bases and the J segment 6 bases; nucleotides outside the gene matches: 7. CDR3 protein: CASRTRTGGNEQFF. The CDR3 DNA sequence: TGTGCCAGCCGCACCAGGACAGGGGGCAATGAGCAGTTCTTC.

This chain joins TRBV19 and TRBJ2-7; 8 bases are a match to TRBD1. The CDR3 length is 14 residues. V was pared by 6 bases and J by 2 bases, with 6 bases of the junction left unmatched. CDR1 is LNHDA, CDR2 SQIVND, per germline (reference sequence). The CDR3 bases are TGTGCCAGTAGCACTACAGGGGGAGCCTACGAGCAGTACTTC. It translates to CASSTTGGAYEQYF. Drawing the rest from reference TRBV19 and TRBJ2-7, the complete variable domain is DGGITQSPKYLFRKEGQNVTLSCEQNLNHDAMYWYRQDPGQGLRLIYYSQIVNDFQKGDIAEGYSVSREKKESFPLTVTSAQKNPTAFYLCASSTTGGAYEQYFGPGTRLTVT.

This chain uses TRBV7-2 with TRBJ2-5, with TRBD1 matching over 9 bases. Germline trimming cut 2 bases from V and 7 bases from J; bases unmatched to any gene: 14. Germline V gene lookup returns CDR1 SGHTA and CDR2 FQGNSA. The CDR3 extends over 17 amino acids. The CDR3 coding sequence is TGTGCCAGCAGCTTAACCACAGGGGGCCGCCAAGGGGGGACCCAGTACTTC. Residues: CASSLTTGGRQGGTQYF.

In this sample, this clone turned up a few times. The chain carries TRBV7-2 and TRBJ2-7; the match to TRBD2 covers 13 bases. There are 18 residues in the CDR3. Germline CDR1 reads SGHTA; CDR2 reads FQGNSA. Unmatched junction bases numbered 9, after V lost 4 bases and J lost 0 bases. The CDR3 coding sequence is TGTGCCAGCAGCTCACAAACTAGCGGGGGGGCTTACTCCTACGAGCAGTACTTC. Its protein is CASSSQTSGGAYSYEQYF.

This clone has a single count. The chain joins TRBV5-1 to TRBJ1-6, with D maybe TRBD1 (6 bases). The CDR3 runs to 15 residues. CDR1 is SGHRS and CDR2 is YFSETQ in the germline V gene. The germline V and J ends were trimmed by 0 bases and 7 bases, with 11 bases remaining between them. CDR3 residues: CASSLVQGLNSPLHF. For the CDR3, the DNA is TGCGCCAGCAGCTTGGTACAGGGACTAAATTCACCCCTCCACTTT.

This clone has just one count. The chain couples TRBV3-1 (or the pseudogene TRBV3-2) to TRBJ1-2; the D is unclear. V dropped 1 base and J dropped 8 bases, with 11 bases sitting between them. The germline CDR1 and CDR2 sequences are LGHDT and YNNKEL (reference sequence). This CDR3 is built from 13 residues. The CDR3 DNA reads TGTGCCAGCAGCCAAGGGGCTGGAAGCGGCTACACCTTC. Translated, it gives CASSQGAGSGYTF.

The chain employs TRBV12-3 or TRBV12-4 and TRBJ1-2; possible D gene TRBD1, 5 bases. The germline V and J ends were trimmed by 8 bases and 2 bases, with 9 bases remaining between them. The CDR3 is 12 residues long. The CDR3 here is CASSRGNYGYTF. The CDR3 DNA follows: TGTGCCAGCTCGCGGGGGAACTATGGCTACACCTTC.

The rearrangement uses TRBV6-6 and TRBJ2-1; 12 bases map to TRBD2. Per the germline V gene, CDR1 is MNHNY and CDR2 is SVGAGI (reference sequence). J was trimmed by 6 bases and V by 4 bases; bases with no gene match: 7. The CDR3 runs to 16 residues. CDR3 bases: TGTGCCAGCAGTTCCTTGGGACTAGCGGGCCGCAATGAGCAGTTCTTC. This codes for CASSSLGLAGRNEQFF.